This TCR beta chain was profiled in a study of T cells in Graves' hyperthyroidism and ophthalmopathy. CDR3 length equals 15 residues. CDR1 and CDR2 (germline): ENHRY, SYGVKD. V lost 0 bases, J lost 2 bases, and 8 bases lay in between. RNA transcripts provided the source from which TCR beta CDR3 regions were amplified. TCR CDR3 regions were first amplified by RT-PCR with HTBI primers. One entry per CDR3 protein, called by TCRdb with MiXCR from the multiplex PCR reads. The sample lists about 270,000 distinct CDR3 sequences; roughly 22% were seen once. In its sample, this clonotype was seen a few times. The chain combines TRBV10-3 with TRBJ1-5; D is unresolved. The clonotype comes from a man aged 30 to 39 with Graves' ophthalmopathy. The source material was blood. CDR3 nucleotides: TGTGCCATCAGTGAGTCGATAAACGGCAATCAGCCCCAGCATTTT. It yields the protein CAISESINGNQPQHF.